This T cell receptor beta chain was recovered during a study of blood T cell repertoires in COVID-19. Study-level background: Donors in the United States, Italy and Spain gave samples during acute or convalescent COVID-19. The cDNA or gDNA used as material had been derived from T cells, B-cell-depleted T cells, or PBMCs.

Measured with immunoSEQ multiplex PCR; TCRdb has only the in-frame clones, and not every one. The sample shows roughly 120,000 clones, 71% of them seen only once. Germline values: CDR1 KGHDR, CDR2 SFDVKD. Trimming removed 10 bases at V and 0 bases at J, with 8 bases between. This CDR3 is 12 amino acids long. The source is a human donor with acute or convalescent COVID-19. The donor label of this sample is uncertain. Sequences were obtained from peripheral blood. The V call is TRBV24-1, the J call TRBJ2-5, with D hard to call. CDR3 loop: CATAQYQETQYF. CDR3 DNA: TGTGCCACGGCCCAGTACCAAGAGACCCAGTACTTC.